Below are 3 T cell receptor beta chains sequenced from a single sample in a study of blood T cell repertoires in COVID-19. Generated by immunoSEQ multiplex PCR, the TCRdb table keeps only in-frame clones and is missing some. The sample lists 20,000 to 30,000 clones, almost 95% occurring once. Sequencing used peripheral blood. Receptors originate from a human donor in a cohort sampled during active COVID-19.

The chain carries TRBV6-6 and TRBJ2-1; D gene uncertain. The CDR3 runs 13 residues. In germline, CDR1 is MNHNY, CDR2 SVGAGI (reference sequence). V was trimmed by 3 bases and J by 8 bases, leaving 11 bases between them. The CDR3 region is CASSYSLRDEQFF. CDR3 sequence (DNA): TGTGCCAGCAGTTATAGTTTACGCGATGAGCAGTTCTTC.

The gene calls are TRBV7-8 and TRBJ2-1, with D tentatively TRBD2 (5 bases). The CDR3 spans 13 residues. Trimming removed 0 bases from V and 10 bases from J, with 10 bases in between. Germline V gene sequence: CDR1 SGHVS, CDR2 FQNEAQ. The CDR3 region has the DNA TGTGCCAGCAGCTTAGCGAGCGGTTTGGAGCAGTTCTTC. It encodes CASSLASGLEQFF. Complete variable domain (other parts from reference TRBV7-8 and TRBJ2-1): GAGVSQSPRYKVAKRGQDVALRCDPISGHVSLFWYQQALGQGPEFLTYFQNEAQLDKSGLPSDRFFAERPEGSVSTLKIQRTQQEDSAVYLCASSLASGLEQFFGPGTRLTVL.

The CDR3 reads CASSEAETGGYGYTF. As DNA, the CDR3 is TGTGCCAGCAGTGAAGCCGAGACAGGTGGTTATGGCTACACCTTC. J is TRBJ1-2 and V is TRBV2, with D tentatively TRBD1 (6 bases). V gave up 0 bases and J gave up 5 bases, with 13 bases separating them. This CDR3 is built from 15 residues. Per the germline V gene, CDR1 is SNHLY and CDR2 is FYNNEI.